A selection of T cell receptor beta chains follows, all from one sample in a study of blood T cells in healthy people across ages. TCRdb redid the calling of the 5' RACE reads with MiXCR, one entry per CDR3 protein. In the table there are around 790,000 distinct CDR3 sequences, more than 40% of which are singletons. Sequencing was done on a sample of blood. These receptors originate from a man between 60 and 75 years old in good health. Each CDR3 is given with its conserved first and last residue. A D gene is named only where the DNA matches it firmly. Only part of the rows carry a size: once, few, many, or a class if the clone is expanded.

D gene	V gene	clone size	J gene	CDR3 DNA	CDR3 protein
-	TRBV30	-	TRBJ2-7	TGTGCCTGGAATTCTGAGGTCCGGGAGCAGTACTTC	CAWNSEVREQYF
-	TRBV6-6	few	TRBJ2-1	TGTGTCAGCAGTTACGAAGGCGGGGCGAGCTCCTACAATGAGCAGTTCTTC	CVSSYEGGASSYNEQFF
-	TRBV7-9	-	TRBJ1-2	TGTGCCAGCAGCGTAGCGGACACCAGGGATGGCTACACCTTC	CASSVADTRDGYTF
-	TRBV20-1	-	TRBJ2-6	TGCAGTGCTACAGGGGGGTCTGGGGCCAACGTCCTGACTTTC	CSATGGSGANVLTF
TRBD2	TRBV4-1	-	TRBJ2-2	TGCGCCAGCAGCCAACGACTAGCGGCGAACACCGGGGAGCTGTTTTTT	CASSQRLAANTGELFF
-	TRBV5-1	-	TRBJ1-5	TGTGCCAGCAGTACGGACGGGAATCAGCCCCAGCATTTT	CASSTDGNQPQHF
-	TRBV20-1	-	TRBJ2-5	TGCAGTGCCCAGAAGGTTGGGACGGAGACCCAGTACTTC	CSAQKVGTETQYF
-	TRBV20-1	-	TRBJ1-4	TGCAGTGCTAAGAGGGGGGGTACTAATGAAAAACTGTTTTTT	CSAKRGGTNEKLFF
-	TRBV7-2	-	TRBJ2-5	TGTGCCAGCAGCCGCTACGGGGGCACCGGGGAGACCCAGTACTTC	CASSRYGGTGETQYF
TRBD1	TRBV6-1	-	TRBJ1-1	TGTGCCAGCAGGACAACAGGGGGAGGCACTGAAGCTTTCTTT	CASRTTGGGTEAFF
-	TRBV10-3	few	TRBJ2-3	TGTGCCATCAGTGTTAAGGGGAGCACAGATACGCAGTATTTT	CAISVKGSTDTQYF
TRBD1	TRBV3-1	-	TRBJ2-5	TGTGCCAGCAGCCGCGGGACAGGGGGCAGAGAGACCCAGTACTTC	CASSRGTGGRETQYF
TRBD1	TRBV5-5	few	TRBJ1-1	TGTGCCAGCAGCTTGGCGATGGACAGGGCGAACACTGAAGCTTTCTTT	CASSLAMDRANTEAFF
TRBD1	TRBV5-1	-	TRBJ2-1	TGCGCCAGCAGCACAGAATCGGGACAGTTCCATGAGCAGTTCTTC	CASSTESGQFHEQFF
-	TRBV5-1	few	TRBJ2-6	TGCGCCAGCAGGTTAGGCAGCACAGACTCTGGGGCCAACGTCCTGACTTTC	CASRLGSTDSGANVLTF
TRBD2	TRBV24-1	-	TRBJ2-3	TGTGCCACCAGTGATGTTCCAGCGGGGAGGACAGATACGCAGTATTTT	CATSDVPAGRTDTQYF
TRBD2	TRBV7-2	-	TRBJ2-2	TGTGCCAGCAGCTTACCAACTAGCGGCACCGGGGAGCTGTTTTTT	CASSLPTSGTGELFF
TRBD2	TRBV15	few	TRBJ2-1	TGTGCCACCAGCAGAGATAGTACTAGCGGGGGGGCCCGTGAGCAGTTCTTC	CATSRDSTSGGAREQFF
-	TRBV29-1	-	TRBJ1-2	TGCAGCGTTATCCCTGGGACCAGCTATGGCTACACCTTC	CSVIPGTSYGYTF
-	TRBV27	-	TRBJ2-3	TGTGCCAGCAGTCCCGCGTTGTACAGGGCAGGGGTGGATACGCAGTATTTT	CASSPALYRAGVDTQYF
TRBD2	TRBV28	-	TRBJ2-1	TGTGCCAGCACTAGCGGGGGGGCTCGGGAGCAGTTCTTC	CASTSGGAREQFF
-	TRBV6-6	-	TRBJ2-7	TGTGCCAGCAGTTACGGGGAGAGGAACGAGCAGTACTTC	CASSYGERNEQYF
-	TRBV28	-	TRBJ2-5	TGTGCCAGCAGCCCCGTGGGTTCGACCCAGTACTTC	CASSPVGSTQYF
-	TRBV2	-	TRBJ1-2	TGTGCCAGCAGTGAAACTCGTGGCTACACCTTC	CASSETRGYTF
TRBD2	TRBV9	many	TRBJ2-7	TGTGCCAGCAGCCAAACTAGCGGGGGTCCCTACGAGCAGTACTTC	CASSQTSGGPYEQYF
-	TRBV4-3	-	TRBJ2-3	TGCGCCAGCAGCTCAAGACTAGGTAGCACAGATACGCAGTATTTT	CASSSRLGSTDTQYF
-	TRBV20-1	few	TRBJ2-7	TGCAGTGCTAGTAAGAGAGGTCAGGGTGGAGGATACGAGCAGTACTTC	CSASKRGQGGGYEQYF
TRBD2	TRBV20-1	few	TRBJ2-1	TGCAGTGCTAGACTAGCGGGGGGCGCCAGGGGGAATGAGCAGTTCTTC	CSARLAGGARGNEQFF
-	TRBV5-1	-	TRBJ2-5	TGCGCCAGCAGCTCTTGGGGGGCCGACGAGACCCAGTACTTC	CASSSWGADETQYF
-	TRBV6-2/TRBV6-3	-	TRBJ2-7	TGTGCCAGCGGGGTCGGGACCCTCGGCGAGCAGTACTTC	CASGVGTLGEQYF
TRBD2	TRBV9	-	TRBJ2-7	TGTGCCAGCAGCCCAGGAGCGGGGTACTCCTACAATGAGCAGTACTTC	CASSPGAGYSYNEQYF
-	TRBV7-9	-	TRBJ1-1	TGTGCCAGCAGCTTAGTCCCCTGGAACACTGAAGCTTTCTTT	CASSLVPWNTEAFF
-	TRBV7-9	-	TRBJ1-2	TGTGCCAGCACTGGCACTAACTATGGCTGCACCTTC	CASTGTNYGCTF
-	TRBV7-9	few	TRBJ2-7	TGTGCCAGCAGCTTAGGGGGTTTGGGCTACGAGCAGTACTTC	CASSLGGLGYEQYF
TRBD2	TRBV2	-	TRBJ2-6	TGTGCCAGCAGACAACTTGGCCTAGCGGCTGGGGCCAACGTCCTGACTTTC	CASRQLGLAAGANVLTF
TRBD1	TRBV29-1	-	TRBJ2-1	TGCAGCGGGGAACCCGGGACAGCTGAGCAGTTCTTC	CSGEPGTAEQFF
-	TRBV7-2	-	TRBJ2-5	TGTGCCAGCAGCTTAATAAGGTCAGTCTTCGTCCAACAAGTTCGAGAGCAGTACTTC	CASSLIRSVFVQQVREQYF
TRBD2	TRBV5-1	-	TRBJ2-5	TGCGCCAGCAGCTTACAGACTAGCGGGGGGGCCGGTAAGACCCAGTACTTC	CASSLQTSGGAGKTQYF